This T cell receptor (beta chain) was observed in a study of blood T cell repertoires in COVID-19 (TCRdb year 2020). Turning to the overall study: Samples from collaborators originated in the United States, Italy and Spain and spanned both the acute and convalescent phases of COVID-19. The prospective study material was composed of cDNA or gDNA derived from T cells, B-cell-depleted T cells, or PBMCs. Subjects who had been exposed to COVID-19, were actively infected with it, or had recovered from it provided the deeply sampled blood TCRbeta repertoires that made up the dataset. The repertoires were made available in a free public database intended to serve as a resource for research on the immune response to SARS-CoV-2. Where available, HLA class I and class II types were taken from metadata supplied by the sample provider and were not determined by assay-based typing. A de-identified subject ID, COVID-19 status, age in years and sex were almost always included in the sample metadata. The samples were drawn from the first 160 participants of the ongoing ImmuneRACE study and from 950 to 1,500 subjects provided by 6 global collaborators. Results the study describes overall, beyond this receptor: The amount of clinical and demographic metadata varied by source and participant and was provided uncurated.

This clone was seen just once. Its antigen is unknown. The sample holds no much larger clone one base away, and base qualities are not on file. V sheds 6 bases and J sheds 0 bases, leaving 6 bases between their ends. The CDR3 contains 12 residues, cysteine and phenylalanine counted. The CDR3 DNA has 36 bases and is translated from base 1. CDR1 and CDR2 are read off the germline V gene as MNHEY and SVGAGI. TCRbeta CDR3 regions were amplified from genomic DNA using the immunoSEQ Assay, a bias-controlled multiplex PCR. The published analysis was carried out like this. Within the assay, amplification of reference gene primers was used to estimate how many nucleated cells each sample contained. To quantify the absolute abundance of each unique TCRbeta CDR3 rearrangement, sequence reads were collapsed and filtered. For each sample, productive Simpson clonality was calculated as the square root of Simpson's diversity index over productive rearrangements. Here the immuneACCESS table is served through TCRdb, limited to in-frame sequences with V and J called. Missing clones are a known gap in these copies; in checked studies unresolved V genes cover under half, and the rest lacks a known reason. V, J and clone size are taken as reported in that table, and D and trimming were inferred from the DNA itself. The sample table records under 150,000 clones; approximately 87% of these occur just once. 2% to 2.5% of the sample is held by the ten biggest clonotypes.

Whole blood was collected in K2EDTA tubes by collaborating institutions according to the institutions' own protocols. Collaborator samples were shipped for TCRbeta analysis as frozen whole blood, isolated PBMCs, or DNA extracted from either sample type. Here the chain combines TRBV6-5 and TRBJ2-7; the D region possibly corresponds to TRBD1 (5 bases align). Sequencing input: peripheral blood. This receptor was taken from a man between 65 and 85 years old with active COVID-19. The CDR3 protein sequence reads: CASSRASYEQYF. The DNA is as follows: TGTGCCAGCAGCAGGGCCTCCTACGAGCAGTACTTC.